The subject of this entry is one T cell receptor (beta chain). The target antigen is unknown. The data were taken from a study of cytomegalovirus exposure and HLA in healthy donors. Study findings and constraints: When analyzed later, a missense DCLRE1C variant was found to be linked to TCR beta V- and J-gene trimming.

From germline, CDR1 is MNHEY and CDR2 SMNVEV (reference sequence). CDR3 length: 15 amino acids. Trimming cost V 3 bases and J 1 base, with 11 bases left between them. The PCR was carried out with 60 Vbeta primers and 13 Jbeta primers. Data came from immunoSEQ multiplex PCR; TCRdb stores just in-frame clones and leaves some out. The table has roughly 100,000 clones, roughly 77% seen once; the top ten hold about a tenth. V is TRBV27 and J is TRBJ2-3; D is unresolved. The sequenced sample was PBMCs. This TCR derives from a human donor in good health. The CDR3 nucleotides are TGTGCCAGCAGTTTTGATCGTGCGGGCACAGATACGCAGTATTTT. It yields the protein CASSFDRAGTDTQYF.